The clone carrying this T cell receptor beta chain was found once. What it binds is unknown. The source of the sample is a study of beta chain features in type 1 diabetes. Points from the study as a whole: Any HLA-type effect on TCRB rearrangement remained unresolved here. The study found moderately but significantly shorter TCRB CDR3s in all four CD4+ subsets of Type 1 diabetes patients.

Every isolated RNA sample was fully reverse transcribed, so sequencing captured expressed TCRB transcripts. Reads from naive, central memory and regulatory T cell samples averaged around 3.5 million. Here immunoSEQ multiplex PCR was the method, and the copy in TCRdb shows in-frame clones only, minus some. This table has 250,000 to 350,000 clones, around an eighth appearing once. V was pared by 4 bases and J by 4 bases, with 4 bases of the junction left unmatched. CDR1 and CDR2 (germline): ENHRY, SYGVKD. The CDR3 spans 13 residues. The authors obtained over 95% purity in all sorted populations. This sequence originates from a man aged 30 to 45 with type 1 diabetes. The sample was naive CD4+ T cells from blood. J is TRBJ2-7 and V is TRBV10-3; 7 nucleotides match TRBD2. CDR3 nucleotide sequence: TGTGCCATCAGTGGACCTAGCGGTTACGAGCAGTACTTC. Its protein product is CAISGPSGYEQYF.